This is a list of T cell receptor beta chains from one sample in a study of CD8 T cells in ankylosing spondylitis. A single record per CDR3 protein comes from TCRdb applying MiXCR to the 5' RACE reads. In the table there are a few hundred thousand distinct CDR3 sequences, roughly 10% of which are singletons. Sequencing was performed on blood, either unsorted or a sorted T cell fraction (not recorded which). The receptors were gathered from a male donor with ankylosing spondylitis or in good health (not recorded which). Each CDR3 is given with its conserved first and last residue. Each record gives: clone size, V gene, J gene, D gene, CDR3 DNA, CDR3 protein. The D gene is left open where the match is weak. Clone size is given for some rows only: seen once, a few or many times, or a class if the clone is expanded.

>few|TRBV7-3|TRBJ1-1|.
TGTGCCAGCAGCACCGGGACGAACACTGAAGCTTTCTTT
CASSTGTNTEAFF
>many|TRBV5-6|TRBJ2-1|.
TGTGCCAGCAGCTTACAGGGAAACCCCTACAATGAGCAGTTCTTC
CASSLQGNPYNEQFF
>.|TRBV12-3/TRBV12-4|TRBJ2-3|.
TGTGCCAGCAGCTGGACAGGAGGGGCAGATACGCAGTATTTT
CASSWTGGADTQYF
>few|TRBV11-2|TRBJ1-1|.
TGTGCCAGCAGCTTAGATGTCATAGGGGCTCACACTGAAGCTTTCTTT
CASSLDVIGAHTEAFF
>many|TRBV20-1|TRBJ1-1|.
TGCAGTGCTACTCAACCAGACAGGAACACTGAAGCTTTCTTT
CSATQPDRNTEAFF
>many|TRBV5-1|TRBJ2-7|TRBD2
TGCGCCAGCAGCTGGGATCGGGAGGGCCCCTACGAGCAGTACTTC
CASSWDREGPYEQYF
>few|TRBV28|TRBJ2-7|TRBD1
TGTGCCAGCAGTACTCACGGACAGGGTTTAGGGTACGAGCAGTACTTC
CASSTHGQGLGYEQYF
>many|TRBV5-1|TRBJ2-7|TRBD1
TGCGCCAGCAGCTCCCCCGGGACAGGGATTTACGAGCAGTACTTC
CASSSPGTGIYEQYF
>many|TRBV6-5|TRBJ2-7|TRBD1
TGTGCCAGCAGCAGGGGGCACGAGCAGTACTTC
CASSRGHEQYF
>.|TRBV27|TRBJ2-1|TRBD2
TGTGCCAGCAGTCCTCGGGAGGGGCCCGGGAATGAGCAGTTCTTC
CASSPREGPGNEQFF
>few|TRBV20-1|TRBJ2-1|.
TGCAGTGCTAGAGATGGGTCCGAACCCAATGAGCAGTTCTTC
CSARDGSEPNEQFF
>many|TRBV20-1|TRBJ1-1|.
TGCAGTGCCAAAATACACAGGGCGATGAACACTGAAGCTTTCTTT
CSAKIHRAMNTEAFF
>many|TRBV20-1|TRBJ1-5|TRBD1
TGCAGTGCTCGGGACAGGACAGATAGCAATCAGCCCCAGCATTTT
CSARDRTDSNQPQHF
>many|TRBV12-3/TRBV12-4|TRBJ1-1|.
TGTGCCAGCAGCTCGGTGGGGACTGAAGCTTTCTTT
CASSSVGTEAFF
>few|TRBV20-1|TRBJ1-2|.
TGCAGTGCTAGAGATCTCAACTATGGCTACACCTTC
CSARDLNYGYTF
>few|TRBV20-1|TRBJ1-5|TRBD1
TGCAGTGCCCTTAGACAGGGGGCGAAACATCAGCCCCAGCATTTT
CSALRQGAKHQPQHF
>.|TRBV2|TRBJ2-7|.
TGTGCCAGCAGTCGGGCTTCTCCAGCGATATCCTACGAGCAGTACTTC
CASSRASPAISYEQYF
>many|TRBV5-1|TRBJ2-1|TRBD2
TGCGCCAGCAGCCTGGGAGCGGGAGGGCCCAAAGTGAATGAGCAGTTCTTC
CASSLGAGGPKVNEQFF
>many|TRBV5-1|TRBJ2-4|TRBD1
TGCGCCAGCAGCTCTGTCGTGGCAGGGGGAGCCAAAAACATTCAGTACTTC
CASSSVVAGGAKNIQYF
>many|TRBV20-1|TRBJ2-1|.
TGCAGTGCCACTACATCCTCCTCCTACAATGAGCAGTTCTTC
CSATTSSSYNEQFF
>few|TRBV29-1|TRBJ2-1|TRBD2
TGCAGCGTTCCTTCTAGCGGGGACCTCAATGAGCAGTTCTTC
CSVPSSGDLNEQFF
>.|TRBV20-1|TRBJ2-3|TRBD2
TGCAGTGCTAGAGATTCCAGCGGGGGGGACGCAGATACGCAGTATTTT
CSARDSSGGDADTQYF
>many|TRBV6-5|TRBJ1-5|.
TGTGCCAGCAGTTCGTCCCGGACAGCAATACATCAGCCCCAGCATTTT
CASSSSRTAIHQPQHF
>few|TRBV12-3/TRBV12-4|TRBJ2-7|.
TGTGCCAGCAGTCTGCAGAAAACGAGATACGAGCAGTACTTC
CASSLQKTRYEQYF
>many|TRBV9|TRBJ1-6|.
TGTGCCAGCGGGCCCGTGTGGGACCTAAATTCACCCCTCCACTTT
CASGPVWDLNSPLHF
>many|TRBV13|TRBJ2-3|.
TGTGCCAGCAGCTTATTACTAGCTACGGGCACAGATACGCAGTATTTT
CASSLLLATGTDTQYF
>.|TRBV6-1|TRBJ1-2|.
TGTGCCAGCAGTCCCGCCGGAGTTTGGGGCTACACCTTC
CASSPAGVWGYTF
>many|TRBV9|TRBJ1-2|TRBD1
TGTGCCAGCAGCGTAGAGGACAGGGGGGGCTTTAACTATGGCTACACCTTC
CASSVEDRGGFNYGYTF
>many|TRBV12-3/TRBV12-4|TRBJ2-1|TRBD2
TGTGCCAGCAGGCTGGACACTAGCGGGGTGAACAATGAGCAGTTCTTC
CASRLDTSGVNNEQFF
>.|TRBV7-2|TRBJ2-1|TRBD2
TGTGCCAGCAGCTCGGGGACTAGAGCAGACAATGAGCAGTTCTTC
CASSSGTRADNEQFF
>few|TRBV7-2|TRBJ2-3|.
TGTGCCAGCAGCTTAGTCGGCAGTGGCGCAGATACGCAGTATTTT
CASSLVGSGADTQYF
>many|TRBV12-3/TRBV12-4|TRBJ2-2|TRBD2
TGTGCCAGCAGTTTACCAGCGGGGTTGAACACCGGGGAGCTGTTTTTT
CASSLPAGLNTGELFF
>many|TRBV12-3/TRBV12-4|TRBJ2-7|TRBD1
TGTGCCAGCAGCGGGGAAACAGGGGTTTACTACGAGCAGTACTTC
CASSGETGVYYEQYF
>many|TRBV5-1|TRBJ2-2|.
TGCGCCAGCAGCTACGGGACTGGCCCCGGGGAGCTGTTTTTT
CASSYGTGPGELFF
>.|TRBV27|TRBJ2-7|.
TGTGCCAGCAGCTTTTGGGGGGACTCCTACGAGCAGTACTTC
CASSFWGDSYEQYF
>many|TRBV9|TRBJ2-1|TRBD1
TGTGCCAGCAGCGTAGCCGAGGGGGCCAGTGAGCAGTTCTTC
CASSVAEGASEQFF
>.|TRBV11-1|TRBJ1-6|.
TGTGCCAGCAGCTTAAACCGGGACACCAATTCACCCCTCCACTTT
CASSLNRDTNSPLHF
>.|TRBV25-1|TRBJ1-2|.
TGTGCCAGCAGTGAAAGGGTAGGGTGGGATGCTGGCTACACCTTC
CASSERVGWDAGYTF
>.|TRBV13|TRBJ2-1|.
TGTGCCAGCAGCTCCCTAGCGAACAATGAGCAGTTCTTC
CASSSLANNEQFF
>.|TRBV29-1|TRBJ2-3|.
TGCAGCGTTGCGGGGGACCCTAGCACAGATACGCAGTATTTT
CSVAGDPSTDTQYF
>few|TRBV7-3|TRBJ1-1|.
TGTGCCAGCAGTAGATCTGAGAACACTGAAGCTTTCTTT
CASSRSENTEAFF
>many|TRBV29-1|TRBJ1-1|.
TGCAGCGTTGTATGGTCGAACACTGAAGCTTTCTTT
CSVVWSNTEAFF
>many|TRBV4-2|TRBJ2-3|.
TGTGCCAGCAGCCAAGAAAGAGCGGCATTACCCTGGGATACGCAGTATTTT
CASSQERAALPWDTQYF
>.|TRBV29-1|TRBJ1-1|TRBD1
TGCAGCGTTGAAGGAACCAAGAGACAGGGATGGACTGAAGCTTTCTTT
CSVEGTKRQGWTEAFF
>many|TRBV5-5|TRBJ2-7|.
TGTGCCAGCAGCAACCCGGGACGGTCCTACGAGCAGTACTTC
CASSNPGRSYEQYF
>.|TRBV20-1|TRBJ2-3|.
TGCAGTGCTAGGGGAGCTAGAACAGATACGCAGTATTTT
CSARGARTDTQYF